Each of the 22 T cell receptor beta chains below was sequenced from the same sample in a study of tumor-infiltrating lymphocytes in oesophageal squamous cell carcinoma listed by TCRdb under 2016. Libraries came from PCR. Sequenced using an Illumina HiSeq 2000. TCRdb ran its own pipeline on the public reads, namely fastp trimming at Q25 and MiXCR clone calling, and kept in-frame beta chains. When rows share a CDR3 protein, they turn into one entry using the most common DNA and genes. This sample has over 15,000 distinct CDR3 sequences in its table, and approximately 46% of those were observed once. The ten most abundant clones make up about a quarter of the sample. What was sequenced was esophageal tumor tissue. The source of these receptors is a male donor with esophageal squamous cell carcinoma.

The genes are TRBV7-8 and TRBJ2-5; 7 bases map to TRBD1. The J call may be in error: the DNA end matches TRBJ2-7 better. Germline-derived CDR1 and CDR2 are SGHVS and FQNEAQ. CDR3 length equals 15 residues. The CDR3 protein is CASSPRPGQTYEQYF. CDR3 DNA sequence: TGTGCCAGCAGCCCTCGTCCGGGACAGACCTACGAGCAGTACTTC.

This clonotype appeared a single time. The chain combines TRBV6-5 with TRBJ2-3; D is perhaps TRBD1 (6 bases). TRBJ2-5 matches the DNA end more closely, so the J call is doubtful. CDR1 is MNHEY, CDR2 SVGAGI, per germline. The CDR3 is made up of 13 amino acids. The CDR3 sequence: CASSYAGEETQYF. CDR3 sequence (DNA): TGTGCCAGCAGTTACGCAGGGGAGGAGACCCAGTACTTC.

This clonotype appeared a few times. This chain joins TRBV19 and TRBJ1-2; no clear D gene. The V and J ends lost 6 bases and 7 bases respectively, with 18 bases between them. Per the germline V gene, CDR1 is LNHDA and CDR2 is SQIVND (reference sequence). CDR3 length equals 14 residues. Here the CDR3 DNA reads TGTGCCAGTAGCTGGGGTCAGACATATGGTGGCTACACCTTC. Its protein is CASSWGQTYGGYTF.

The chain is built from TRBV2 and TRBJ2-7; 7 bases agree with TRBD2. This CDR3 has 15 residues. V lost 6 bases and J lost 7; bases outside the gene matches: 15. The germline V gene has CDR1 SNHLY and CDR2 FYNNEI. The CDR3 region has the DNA TGTGCCAGCAGGGAGCGGGATGAATCCTACAATGAGCAGTACTTC. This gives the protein CASRERDESYNEQYF.

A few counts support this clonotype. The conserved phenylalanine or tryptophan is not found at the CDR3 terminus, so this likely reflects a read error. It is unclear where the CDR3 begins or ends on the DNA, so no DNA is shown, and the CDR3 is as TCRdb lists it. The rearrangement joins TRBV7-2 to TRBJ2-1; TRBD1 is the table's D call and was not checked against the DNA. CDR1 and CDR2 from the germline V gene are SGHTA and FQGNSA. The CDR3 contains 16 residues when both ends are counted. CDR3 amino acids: CASRWTGLNSPLHFGS.

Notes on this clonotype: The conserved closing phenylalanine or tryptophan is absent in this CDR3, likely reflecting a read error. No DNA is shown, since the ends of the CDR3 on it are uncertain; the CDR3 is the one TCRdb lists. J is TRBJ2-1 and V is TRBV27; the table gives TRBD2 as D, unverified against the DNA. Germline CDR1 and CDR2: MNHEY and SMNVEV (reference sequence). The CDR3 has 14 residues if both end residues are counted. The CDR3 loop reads CASSVGGSPLHFGN.

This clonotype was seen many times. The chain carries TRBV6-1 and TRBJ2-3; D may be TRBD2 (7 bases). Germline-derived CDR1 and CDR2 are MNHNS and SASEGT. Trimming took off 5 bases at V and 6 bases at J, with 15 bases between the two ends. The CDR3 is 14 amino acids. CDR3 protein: CASSRGAGSDTQYF. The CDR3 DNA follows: TGTGCCAGCAGTCGGGGGGCAGGGTCCGATACGCAGTATTTT.

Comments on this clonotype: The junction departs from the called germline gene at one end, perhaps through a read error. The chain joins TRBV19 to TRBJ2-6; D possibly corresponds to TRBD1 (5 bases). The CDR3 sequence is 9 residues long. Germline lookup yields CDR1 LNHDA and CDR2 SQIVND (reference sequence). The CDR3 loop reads CASSVSRVF. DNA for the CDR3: TGTGCCAGTAGTGTCTCCAGGGTTTTC.

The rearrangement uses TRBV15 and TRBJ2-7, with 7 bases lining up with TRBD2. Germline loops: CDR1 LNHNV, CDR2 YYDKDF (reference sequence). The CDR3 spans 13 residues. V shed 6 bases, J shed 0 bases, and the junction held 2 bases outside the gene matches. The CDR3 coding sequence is TGTGCCACCAGGAGGGACTACTCCTACGAGCAGTACTTC. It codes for CATRRDYSYEQYF.

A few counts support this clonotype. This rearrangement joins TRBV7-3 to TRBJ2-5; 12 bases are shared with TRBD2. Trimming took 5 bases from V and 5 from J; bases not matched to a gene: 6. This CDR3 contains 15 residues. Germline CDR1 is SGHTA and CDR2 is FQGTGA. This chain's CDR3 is CASSRGLAGIETQYF. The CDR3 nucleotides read TGTGCCAGCAGCCGAGGACTAGCGGGAATTGAGACCCAGTACTTC.

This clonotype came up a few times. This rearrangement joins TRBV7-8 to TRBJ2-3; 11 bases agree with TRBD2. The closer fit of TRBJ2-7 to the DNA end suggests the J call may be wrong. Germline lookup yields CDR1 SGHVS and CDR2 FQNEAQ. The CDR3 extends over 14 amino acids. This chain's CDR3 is CASSLVAGGLEQYF. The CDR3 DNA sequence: TGTGCCAGCAGCTTAGTAGCGGGAGGGCTTGAGCAGTACTTC.

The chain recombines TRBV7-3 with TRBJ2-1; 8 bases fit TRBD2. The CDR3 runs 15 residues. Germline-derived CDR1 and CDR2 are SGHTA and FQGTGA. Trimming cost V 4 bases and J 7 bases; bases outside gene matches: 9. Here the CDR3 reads CASSSGGSGGNEQFF. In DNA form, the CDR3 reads TGTGCCAGCAGCTCTGGAGGGAGCGGGGGAAATGAGCAGTTCTTC. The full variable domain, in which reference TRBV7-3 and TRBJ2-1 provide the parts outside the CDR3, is GAGVSQTPSNKVTEKGKYVELRCDPISGHTALYWYRQSLGQGPEFLIYFQGTGAADDSGLPNDRFFAVRPEGSVSTLKIQRTERGDSAVYLCASSSGGSGGNEQFFGPGTRLTVL.

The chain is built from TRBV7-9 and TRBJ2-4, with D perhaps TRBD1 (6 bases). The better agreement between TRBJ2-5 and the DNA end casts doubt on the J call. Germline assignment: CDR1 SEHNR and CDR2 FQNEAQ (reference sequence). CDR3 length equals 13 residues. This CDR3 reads CASNEGVQETQYF. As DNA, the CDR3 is TGTGCCAGCAACGAGGGGGTCCAAGAGACCCAGTACTTC.

The CDR3 DNA is TGTGCCAGCAGCTTAGGACCTAGTTCCGGGGAGCTGTTTTTT. Translation gives CASSLGPSSGELFF. This chain uses TRBV7-3 with TRBJ2-2; D gene ambiguous. The V end lost 2 bases, the J end lost 6 bases, and 10 bases lay between the germline ends. CDR3 length: 14 residues. Germline CDR1 reads SGHTA; CDR2 reads FQGTGA.

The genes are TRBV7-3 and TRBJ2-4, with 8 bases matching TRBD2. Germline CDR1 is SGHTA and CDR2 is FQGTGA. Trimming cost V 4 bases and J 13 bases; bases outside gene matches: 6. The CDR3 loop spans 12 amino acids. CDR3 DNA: TGTGCCAGCAGCTCCCCGGGAGGGGAGCAGTACTTC. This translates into CASSSPGGEQYF.

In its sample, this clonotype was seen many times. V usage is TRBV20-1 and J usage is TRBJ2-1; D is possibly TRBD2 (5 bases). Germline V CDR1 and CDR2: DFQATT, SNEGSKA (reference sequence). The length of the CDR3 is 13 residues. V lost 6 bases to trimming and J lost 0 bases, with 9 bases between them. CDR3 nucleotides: TGCAGTGCCCACGCGGGCTCCTACAATGAGCAGTTCTTC. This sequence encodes CSAHAGSYNEQFF.

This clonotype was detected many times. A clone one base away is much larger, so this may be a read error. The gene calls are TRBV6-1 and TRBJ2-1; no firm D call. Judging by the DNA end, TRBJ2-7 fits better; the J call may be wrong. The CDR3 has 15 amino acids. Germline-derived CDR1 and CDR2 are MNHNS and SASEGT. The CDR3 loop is CASSVDPSSYNEQYF. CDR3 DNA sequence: TGTGCCAGCAGTGTTGACCCGAGCTCCTACAATGAGCAGTACTTC.

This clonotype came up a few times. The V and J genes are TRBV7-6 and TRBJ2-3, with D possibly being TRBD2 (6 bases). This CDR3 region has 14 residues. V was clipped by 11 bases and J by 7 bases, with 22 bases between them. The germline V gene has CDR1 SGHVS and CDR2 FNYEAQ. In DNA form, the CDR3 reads TGTGCCTCCGCGGCCCCCGGTGGGGGGAATACGCAGTATTTT. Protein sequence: CASAAPGGGNTQYF.

Written as DNA, the CDR3 is TGTGCCAGCAGCTTACAAGCGGGAGGGGGAACCTACGAGCAGTACTTC. Encoded protein: CASSLQAGGGTYEQYF. This sequence joins TRBV7-2 and TRBJ2-7; 10 nucleotides agree with TRBD2. CDR1 and CDR2 from the germline V gene are SGHTA and FQGNSA. The CDR3 consists of 16 residues. Losses at the gene ends were 2 bases for V and 2 bases for J; bases not matched to a gene: 6. The full variable domain, rest sourced from reference TRBV7-2 and TRBJ2-7, is GAGVSQSPSNKVTEKGKDVELRCDPISGHTALYWYRQSLGQGLEFLIYFQGNSAPDKSGLPSDRFSAERTGGSVSTLTIQRTQQEDSAVYLCASSLQAGGGTYEQYFGPGTRLTVT.

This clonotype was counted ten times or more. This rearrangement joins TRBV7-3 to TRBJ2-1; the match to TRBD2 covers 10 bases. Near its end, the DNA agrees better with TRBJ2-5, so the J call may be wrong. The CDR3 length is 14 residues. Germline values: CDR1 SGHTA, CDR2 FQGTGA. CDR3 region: CASSEGGLAKTQYF. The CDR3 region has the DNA TGTGCCAGCAGCGAAGGGGGACTAGCGAAGACCCAGTACTTC.

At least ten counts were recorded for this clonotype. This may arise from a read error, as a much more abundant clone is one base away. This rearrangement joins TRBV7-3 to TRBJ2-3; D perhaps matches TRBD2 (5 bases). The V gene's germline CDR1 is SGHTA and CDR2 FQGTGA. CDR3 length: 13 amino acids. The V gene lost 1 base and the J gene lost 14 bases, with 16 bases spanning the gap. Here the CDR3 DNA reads TGTGCCAGCAGCTTAAGGCCCACCGGGGAGCTGTATTTT. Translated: CASSLRPTGELYF.

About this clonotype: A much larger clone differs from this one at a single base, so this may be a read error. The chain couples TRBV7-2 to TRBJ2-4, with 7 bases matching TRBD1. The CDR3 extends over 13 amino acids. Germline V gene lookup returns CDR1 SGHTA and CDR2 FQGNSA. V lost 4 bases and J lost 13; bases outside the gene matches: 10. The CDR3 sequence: CASSWGQTNEQYF. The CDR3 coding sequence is TGTGCCAGCAGCTGGGGACAGACAAATGAGCAGTACTTC.